The clone carrying this TCR beta chain was counted many times. The CDR3 totals 15 residues. CDR1 is SGHRS, CDR2 YFSETQ, per germline. Trimming cost V 1 base and J 8 bases, with 18 bases left between them. From approximately 400 ng of RNA, a library with molecular barcoded alpha/delta and beta/gamma adaptors was made. TCRdb processed the reads anew with MiXCR; each CDR3 protein has one entry. The table lists approximately 90,000 distinct CDR3 sequences, 9% to 15% of them singletons. The data belong to a study of read filtering for tumor transcriptome and immune sequencing. Across the whole study: Mean patient age was approximately 66 years, range roughly 45 to 85; 17 male, some 14 female.

Sequenced material: a population of CD138-negative cells sorted from bone marrow. The chain couples TRBV5-1 to TRBJ1-1; a possible D gene is TRBD1 (5 bases). This TCR was sampled from a donor at least 40 years old with multiple myeloma. CDR3 amino acids: CASSLSGTALGEAFF. The CDR3 DNA reads TGCGCCAGCAGCTTGTCCGGGACGGCCCTTGGAGAAGCTTTCTTT.